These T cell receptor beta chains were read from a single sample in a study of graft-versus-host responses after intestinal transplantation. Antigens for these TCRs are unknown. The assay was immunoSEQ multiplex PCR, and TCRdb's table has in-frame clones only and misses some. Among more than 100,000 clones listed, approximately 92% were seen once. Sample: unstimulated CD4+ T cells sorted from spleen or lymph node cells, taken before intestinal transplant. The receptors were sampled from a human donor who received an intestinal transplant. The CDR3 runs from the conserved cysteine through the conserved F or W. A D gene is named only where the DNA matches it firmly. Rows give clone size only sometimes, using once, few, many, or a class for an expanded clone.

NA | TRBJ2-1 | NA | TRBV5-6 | TGTGCCAGCAGCTTCCGAGGGTCCAATGAGCAGTTCTTC | CASSFRGSNEQFF
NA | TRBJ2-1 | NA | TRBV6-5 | TGTGCCAGCAGTTACGCCCCACTAGCTGGTGAGCAGTTCTTC | CASSYAPLAGEQFF
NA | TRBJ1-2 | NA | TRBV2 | TGTGCCAGCAGTGAAGGGTTGAGGGCGGGCTACACCTTC | CASSEGLRAGYTF
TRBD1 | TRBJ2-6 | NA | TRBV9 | TGTGCCAGCAGCGCCCGACAGGGGGGTTCTGGGGCCAACGTCCTGACTTTC | CASSARQGGSGANVLTF
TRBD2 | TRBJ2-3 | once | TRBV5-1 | TGCGCCAGCAGCCGGTCGGGGACTAGGACAGATACGCAGTATTTT | CASSRSGTRTDTQYF
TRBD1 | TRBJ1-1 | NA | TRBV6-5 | TGTGCCAGCAGTTACTCGGACAGGGGAAAAGCTTTCTTT | CASSYSDRGKAFF
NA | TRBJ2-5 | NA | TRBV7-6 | TGTGCCAGCAGCTTAGTCCTACTACCCGGAGAGACCCAGTACTTC | CASSLVLLPGETQYF
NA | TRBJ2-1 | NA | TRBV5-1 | TGCGCCAGCGGGCCGGGGAGCTACAATGAGCAGTTCTTC | CASGPGSYNEQFF
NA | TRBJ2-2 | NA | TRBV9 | TGTGCCAGCAGCGTAGCAGGGGTGAACACCGGGGAGCTGTTTTTT | CASSVAGVNTGELFF
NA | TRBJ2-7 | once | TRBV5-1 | TGCGCCAGCAGCTTGGGGGGGCGGGGGTCCTACGAGCAGTACTTC | CASSLGGRGSYEQYF
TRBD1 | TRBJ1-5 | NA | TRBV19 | TGTGCCAGCCGAGAAGGGGGCGGGCAGCCCCAGCATTTT | CASREGGGQPQHF
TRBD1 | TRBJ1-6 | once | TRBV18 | TGTGCCAGCTCACCGGGACAGGCAAATAATTCACCCCTCCACTTT | CASSPGQANNSPLHF
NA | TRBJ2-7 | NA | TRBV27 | TGTGCCAGCGGCTCCCATTCCGTCTACGAGCAGTACTTC | CASGSHSVYEQYF
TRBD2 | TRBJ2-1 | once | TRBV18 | TGTGCCAGCTCACTGAGGACTAGCGGGAGCTATGAGCAGTTCTTC | CASSLRTSGSYEQFF
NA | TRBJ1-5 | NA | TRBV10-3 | TGTGCCATCAGTGAGTCCGAGGGGCAGCCCCAGCATTTT | CAISESEGQPQHF
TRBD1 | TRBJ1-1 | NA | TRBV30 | TGTGCCTGGAGAGGGACAGGGGCGGGGAGGCGCACTGAAGCTTTCTTT | CAWRGTGAGRRTEAFF
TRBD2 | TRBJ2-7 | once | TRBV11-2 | TGTGCCAGCAACCCGGTACTAGCGGGCGAGCAGTACTTC | CASNPVLAGEQYF
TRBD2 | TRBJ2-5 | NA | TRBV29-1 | TGCAGCGTTGAACGGGGGGAGGGAGAGACCCAGTACTTC | CSVERGEGETQYF
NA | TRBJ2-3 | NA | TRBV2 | TGTGCCAGCAGTATAAGCACCGATACGCAGTATTTT | CASSISTDTQYF
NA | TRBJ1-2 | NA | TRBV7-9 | TGTGCCAGCAGCTTAGCGCAAGGTTCGCCCTATGGCTACACCTTC | CASSLAQGSPYGYTF
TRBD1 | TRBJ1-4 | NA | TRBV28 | TGTGCCAGCAGTTCTCCGGGACAGGGATATGAAAAACTGTTTTTT | CASSSPGQGYEKLFF
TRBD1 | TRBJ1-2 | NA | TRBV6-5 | TGTGCCAGCAGTTACGGGGGACAGACCTATGGCTACACCTTC | CASSYGGQTYGYTF
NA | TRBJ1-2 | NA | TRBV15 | TGTGCCACCAGCAGAGCGGAGAACTATGGCTACACCTTC | CATSRAENYGYTF
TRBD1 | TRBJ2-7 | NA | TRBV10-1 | TGCGCCAGCAGTGAATCCGGGACAGAGTTAGTCGAGCAGTACTTC | CASSESGTELVEQYF
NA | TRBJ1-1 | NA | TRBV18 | TGTGCCAGCTCACCATTCCGGGGGGACACTGAAGCTTTCTTT | CASSPFRGDTEAFF
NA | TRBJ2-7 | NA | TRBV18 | TGTGCCAGCTCACCGTGTTCGGGGCTAGGTTCCTGCGAGCAGTACTTC | CASSPCSGLGSCEQYF
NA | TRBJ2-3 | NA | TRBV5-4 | TGTGCCAGCACCCCAGCCTTAGCGGGCACAGATACGCAGTATTTT | CASTPALAGTDTQYF
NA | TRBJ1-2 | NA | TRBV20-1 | TGCAGTGCTAGTAATGAGGGCTACACCTTC | CSASNEGYTF
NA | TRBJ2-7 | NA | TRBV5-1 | TGCGCCAGCAGCTTCGACCGGACGCTATCCTACGAGCAGTACTTC | CASSFDRTLSYEQYF
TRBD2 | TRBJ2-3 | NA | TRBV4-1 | TGCGCCAGCAGCCAAGATAGGCTAGCGGGAGGGGGCACAGATACGCAGTATTTT | CASSQDRLAGGGTDTQYF
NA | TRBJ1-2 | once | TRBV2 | TGTGCCAGCAGTCCCCAGGGAGAGAACTATGGCTACACCTTC | CASSPQGENYGYTF
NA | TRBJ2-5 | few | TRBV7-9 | TGTGCCAGCAGCTTACATCAAGAGACCCAGTACTTC | CASSLHQETQYF
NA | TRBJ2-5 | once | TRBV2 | TGTGCCACCACGTTTTACCCCGGCTACCGTGAGGGGGAGACCCAGTACTTC | CATTFYPGYREGETQYF
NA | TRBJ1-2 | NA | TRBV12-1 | TGTGCCAGCAGCTTTTCACGACAGGGAGTCTATGGCTACACCTTC | CASSFSRQGVYGYTF
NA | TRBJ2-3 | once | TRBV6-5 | TGTGCCAGCAGTTCCACAGCTGCAGATACGCAGTATTTT | CASSSTAADTQYF
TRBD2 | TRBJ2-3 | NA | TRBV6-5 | TGTGCCAGCAGCAATAGCGGGAGGGGCACAGATACGCAGTATTTT | CASSNSGRGTDTQYF
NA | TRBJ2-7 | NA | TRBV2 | TGTGCCAGCAGTGAAGCGCCGGGGGCTAGGGCTTCCTACGAGCAGTACTTC | CASSEAPGARASYEQYF
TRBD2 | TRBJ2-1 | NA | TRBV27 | TGTGCCAGCAGTTTATTAACGCCTAGCGGGGGCCTCTCCTACAATGAGCAGTTCTTC | CASSLLTPSGGLSYNEQFF
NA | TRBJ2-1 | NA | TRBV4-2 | TGTGCCAGCAGCCAAGTCCTAGTGGCCTACAATGAGCAGTTCTTC | CASSQVLVAYNEQFF
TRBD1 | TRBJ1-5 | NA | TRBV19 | TGTGCCAGTAGGCCGAGTACAGGGGCCTATAGCAATCAGCCCCAGCATTTT | CASRPSTGAYSNQPQHF
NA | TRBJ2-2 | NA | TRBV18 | TGTGCCAGCTCACCATCCGTAACGTCAGGGGCTCCAACCGGGGAGCTGTTTTTT | CASSPSVTSGAPTGELFF
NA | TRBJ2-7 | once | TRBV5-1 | TGCGCCAGCAGCCCGGGGGCAGGGCGATACGAGCAGTACTTC | CASSPGAGRYEQYF
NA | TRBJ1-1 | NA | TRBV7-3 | TGTGCCAGCAGCTCCTCTCGGGGGAACACTGAAGCTTTCTTT | CASSSSRGNTEAFF
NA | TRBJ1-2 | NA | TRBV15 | TGTGCCACCAGCAGAGATCCGAACAGAACTCCTAGGCCCTACACCTTC | CATSRDPNRTPRPYTF
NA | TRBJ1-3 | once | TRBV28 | TGTGCCAGCAGTTCTCTGCGGGGGGCATCGGACACCATATATTTT | CASSSLRGASDTIYF
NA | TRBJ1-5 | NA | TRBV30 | TGTGCCTGGAGTAGTGGGGACGGTCAGCCCCAGCATTTT | CAWSSGDGQPQHF
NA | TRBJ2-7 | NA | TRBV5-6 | TGTGCCAGCAGCGTCGGGTCCTACGAGCAGTACTTC | CASSVGSYEQYF
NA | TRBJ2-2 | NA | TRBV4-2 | TGTGCCAGCAGGGGACGCCTGATAGCCCCCGCGAACACCGGGGAGCTGTTTTTT | CASRGRLIAPANTGELFF
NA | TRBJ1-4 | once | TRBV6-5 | TGTGCCAGCAGGGAGGGGGGCGAAAAACTGTTTTTT | CASREGGEKLFF
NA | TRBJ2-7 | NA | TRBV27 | TGTGCCAGCAGTTTACGGGGGCGGAACTACGAGCAGTACTTC | CASSLRGRNYEQYF
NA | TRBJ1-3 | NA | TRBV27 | TGTGCCAGCAGGGGGTTTTCAGGAAACACCATATATTTT | CASRGFSGNTIYF
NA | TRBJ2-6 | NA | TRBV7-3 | TGTGCCAGCAGGGTCTCTGGGGCCAACGTCCTGACTTTC | CASRVSGANVLTF
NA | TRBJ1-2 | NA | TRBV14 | TGTGCCAGCAGCCAAGGGGCCAGGGTCTATGGCTACGCCTTC | CASSQGARVYGYAF
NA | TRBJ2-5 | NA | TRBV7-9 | TGTGCCAGCAGCTTAGAAGGGCGTGAAACCCAGTACTTC | CASSLEGRETQYF
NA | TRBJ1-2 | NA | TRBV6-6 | TGTGCCAGCAGCTTACAGAGGACACCGGGGGGTGGCTACACCTTC | CASSLQRTPGGGYTF